The entry that follows covers one T cell receptor (beta chain) sequence. This CDR3 spans 16 amino acids. The germline V gene encodes CDR1 SGHVS and CDR2 FQNEAQ. The J segment lost 7 bases and the V segment lost 4 bases, leaving 11 bases of the junction unmatched. Per the original data handling: It was from reference gene primer amplification that nucleated cell counts were estimated. Profiled with immunoSEQ multiplex PCR; TCRdb holds only in-frame clones, not every one. The DNA was the basis for D and trimming; V, J and clone size are from that table. In the table there are under 250,000 clones, around 83% of which are singletons. This sample was taken from a study of blood T cell repertoires in COVID-19. Study at large: Samples representing acute and convalescent COVID-19 were sourced from the United States, Italy and Spain. T cells, B-cell-depleted T cells, or PBMCs provided the cDNA or gDNA that served as material.

Input material: peripheral blood. V is TRBV7-8 and J is TRBJ2-1; 9 positions match TRBD2. The sequence derives from a man in his forties with active or convalescent COVID-19. The CDR3 here is CASSYNGREGRNEQFF. The CDR3 region has the DNA TGTGCCAGCAGCTATAATGGGCGGGAGGGGAGGAATGAGCAGTTCTTC. Supplemented by reference TRBV7-8 and TRBJ2-1, the full variable domain reads GAGVSQSPRYKVAKRGQDVALRCDPISGHVSLFWYQQALGQGPEFLTYFQNEAQLDKSGLPSDRFFAERPEGSVSTLKIQRTQQEDSAVYLCASSYNGREGRNEQFFGPGTRLTVL.